This T cell receptor (beta chain) originates from a study of cytomegalovirus exposure and HLA in healthy donors. Donors in the study were healthy people who gave bone marrow. Primers: 60 Vbeta forward and 13 Jbeta reverse. Profiled with immunoSEQ multiplex PCR; TCRdb holds only in-frame clones, not every one. The profile shows roughly 100,000 clones, about 66% of them singletons. V was cut by 6 bases and J by 5 bases, with 17 bases left in between. The CDR3 length is 15 residues. Per germline, CDR1 LNHDA and CDR2 SQIVND (reference sequence). V usage is TRBV19 and J usage is TRBJ1-5, with D unclear. Sequencing was done on a sample of PBMCs. The clonotype comes from a woman aged 50 to 65 in good health and CMV-seropositive. The CDR3 loop is CASSPLGLRDQPQHF. CDR3 nucleotides: TGTGCCAGTAGCCCCCTAGGACTAAGGGATCAGCCCCAGCATTTT.